Below are 9 T cell receptor beta chains sequenced from a single sample in a study of OX40 agonist ivuxolimab in advanced cancers. Some clones are missing from TCRdb's copy, which holds only in-frame ones; the method was immunoSEQ multiplex PCR. The table has some 50,000 clones, nearly 90% seen once. The specimen was CD4+ or CD8+ T cells sorted from blood, collected in a trial of the OX40 agonist ivuxolimab. These TCRs come from an adult with an advanced solid tumor such as melanoma, head and neck, liver or kidney cancer.

V is TRBV2 and J is TRBJ2-3; D is unclear. V lost 6 bases and J 2 bases, leaving 12 bases between the germline ends. Germline-derived CDR1 and CDR2 are SNHLY and FYNNEI. The CDR3 totals 14 residues. CDR3 in DNA: TGTGCCAGCAGCCCCCGGCAGATCACAGATACGCAGTATTTT. Translated: CASSPRQITDTQYF.

The V call is TRBV7-8, the J call TRBJ2-2; D is undetermined. Trimming stripped 5 bases from V and 6 bases from J, with 4 bases between. The CDR3 runs 11 residues. Germline assignment: CDR1 SGHVS and CDR2 FQNEAQ. In DNA form, the CDR3 reads TGTGCCAGCAGCATTTCCGGGGAGCTGTTTTTT. Amino acids: CASSISGELFF.

This clone has more than one count but fewer than ten. The V gene is TRBV28, the J gene TRBJ2-5; 9 nucleotides line up with TRBD2. V was pared by 6 bases and J by 2 bases, with 4 bases of the junction left unmatched. From germline, CDR1 is MDHEN and CDR2 SYDVKM. The CDR3 extends over 14 amino acids. DNA of the CDR3: TGTGCCAGCAGCAAAAGCGGGGGGCAAGAGACCCAGTACTTC. Translating gives CASSKSGGQETQYF.

The rearrangement uses TRBV10-3 and TRBJ1-2, with 7 bases identical to TRBD1. The V segment lost 6 bases and the J segment 2 bases; nucleotides outside the gene matches: 6. Germline V gives CDR1 ENHRY, CDR2 SYGVKD. The CDR3 totals 14 residues. The CDR3 DNA reads as TGTGCCATCAGCGACGGACAGGAGAACTATGGCTACACCTTC. It translates to CAISDGQENYGYTF.

CDR3: CASSSTATEQFF. In DNA form, the CDR3 reads TGTGCCAGCAGTTCCACAGCGACAGAGCAGTTCTTC. This chain links TRBV2 with TRBJ2-1; D gene uncertain. The V end lost 5 bases, the J end lost 10 bases, and 12 bases lay between the germline ends. This CDR3 spans 12 amino acids. Germline lookup yields CDR1 SNHLY and CDR2 FYNNEI.

CDR3 in amino acids: CASRHQLSETEAFF. CDR3 DNA sequence: TGTGCCAGCAGACATCAGCTCAGTGAGACTGAAGCTTTCTTT. This chain joins TRBV6-6 and TRBJ1-1; the D is unclear. The CDR3 length is 14 residues. The V gene lost 6 bases and the J gene lost 5 bases, with 16 bases spanning the gap. Germline V lookup: CDR1 MNHNY, CDR2 SVGAGI (reference sequence).

The chain is built from TRBV5-8 and TRBJ2-7; 7 nucleotides align to TRBD2. With V trimmed by 2 bases and J by 4 bases, 6 bases remained unmatched. The CDR3 sequence is 14 residues long. CDR1 SGHTS and CDR2 YDEGEE come from the germline V gene. CDR3: CASSLMGGSYEQYF. The CDR3, as DNA: TGTGCCAGCAGCTTAATGGGCGGGAGTTACGAGCAGTACTTC.

The rearrangement joins TRBV2 to TRBJ1-1; D gene uncertain. This CDR3 contains 14 residues. The V gene lost 4 bases and the J gene lost 4 bases, with 13 bases spanning the gap. Germline values: CDR1 SNHLY, CDR2 FYNNEI. The CDR3, as DNA: TGTGCCAGCAGTGGGCCCGCCGGAGGCACTGAAGCTTTCTTT. Translating it yields CASSGPAGGTEAFF. Full variable domain (remainder filled in from reference TRBV2 and TRBJ1-1): EPEVTQTPSHQVTQMGQEVILRCVPISNHLYFYWYRQILGQKVEFLVSFYNNEISEKSEIFDDQFSVERPDGSNFTLKIRSTKLEDSAMYFCASSGPAGGTEAFFGQGTRLTVV.

This clone has just a few counts. The chain recombines TRBV25-1 with TRBJ2-1; perhaps TRBD1 as D (6 bases). Trimming removed 4 bases at V and 0 bases at J, with 19 bases between. The CDR3 is 18 amino acids. The germline CDR1 and CDR2 sequences are MGHDK and SYGVNS. As DNA, the CDR3 is TGTGCCAGCAGTGTTTTGGACAGTACTACTACCTCCTACAATGAGCAGTTCTTC. It is translated as CASSVLDSTTTSYNEQFF.